Each of the 22 T cell receptor beta chains below was sequenced from the same sample in a study of CD8 T cells in Susac syndrome. The authors reverse transcribed about 0.5 to 1 ug RNA with random hexamers. One entry per CDR3 protein results from TCRdb running MiXCR on the immunoSEQ multiplex PCR reads. The sample yields roughly 180,000 distinct CDR3 sequences, under 95% seen once. Sequencing was carried out using CD4+ T cells from PBMCs. The source of these receptors is a human donor with multiple sclerosis.

The rearrangement uses TRBV7-2 and TRBJ2-1; 12 nucleotides align to TRBD2. V shed 7 bases, J shed 7 bases, and the junction held 5 bases outside the gene matches. The CDR3 length is 14 residues. CDR1 and CDR2 from the germline V gene are SGHTA and FQGNSA. The CDR3 DNA is TGTGCCAGCAACCTAGCGGGAGGGCCGAATGAGCAGTTCTTC. Protein sequence: CASNLAGGPNEQFF.

The chain joins TRBV30 to TRBJ2-6; D remains unclear. Looked up from germline, CDR1 is GTSNPN and CDR2 is SVGIG (reference sequence). This CDR3 contains 13 residues. Trimming left V 4 bases short and J 0 bases short, with 4 bases between. CDR3 sequence: CAWKSSGANVLTF. The CDR3 nucleotides read TGTGCCTGGAAAAGCTCTGGGGCCAACGTCCTGACTTTC. The full variable domain, rest sourced from reference TRBV30 and TRBJ2-6, is SQTIHQWPATLVQPVGSPLSLECTVEGTSNPNLYWYRQAAGRGLQLLFYSVGIGQISSEVPQNLSASRPQDRQFILSSKKLLLSDSGFYLCAWKSSGANVLTFGAGSRLTVL.

V and J are TRBV7-8 and TRBJ2-7; TRBD2 aligns across 8 bases. There are 14 residues in the CDR3. Germline V gene data show CDR1 as SGHVS and CDR2 as FQNEAQ. V lost 4 bases, J lost 3 bases, and 5 bases stayed unmatched. CDR3 DNA sequence: TGTGCCAGCAGCTCTCGGGGGGGGTACTACGAGCAGTACTTC. This translates into CASSSRGGYYEQYF. Using reference TRBV7-8 and TRBJ2-7 for the parts outside the CDR3, the full variable domain is GAGVSQSPRYKVAKRGQDVALRCDPISGHVSLFWYQQALGQGPEFLTYFQNEAQLDKSGLPSDRFFAERPEGSVSTLKIQRTQQEDSAVYLCASSSRGGYYEQYFGPGTRLTVT.

The chain combines TRBV20-1 with TRBJ2-1; D is possibly TRBD2 (6 bases). The CDR3 loop spans 13 amino acids. The V gene's germline CDR1 is DFQATT and CDR2 SNEGSKA (reference sequence). V shed 1 base and J shed 5 bases, with 9 bases lying between them. This chain's CDR3 is CSARVGGNNEQFF. The CDR3 nucleotides are TGCAGTGCTAGAGTAGGAGGGAACAATGAGCAGTTCTTC.

V is TRBV24-1 and J is TRBJ2-3; a possible D gene is TRBD1 (6 bases). From germline, CDR1 is KGHDR and CDR2 SFDVKD. With 7 bases removed from V and 2 bases from J, the gap between germline ends came to 9 bases. The CDR3 has 13 residues. CDR3 DNA sequence: TGTGCCACCAGAAGACAGGACACAGATACGCAGTATTTT. It codes for CATRRQDTDTQYF.

The chain uses TRBV30 and TRBJ1-1, with TRBD1 matching 7 bases. Per the germline V gene, CDR1 is GTSNPN and CDR2 is SVGIG (reference sequence). The CDR3 sequence is 12 residues long. Trimming removed 4 bases from V and 5 bases from J; junction bases left unmatched: 4. Here the CDR3 reads CAWNRGSTEAFF. Here the CDR3 DNA reads TGTGCCTGGAACAGGGGAAGTACTGAAGCTTTCTTT.

The chain couples TRBV15 to TRBJ1-1; D is unclear. The germline V gene has CDR1 LNHNV and CDR2 YYDKDF (reference sequence). The CDR3 runs to 14 residues. The V end lost 2 bases, the J end lost 7 bases, and 14 bases lay between the germline ends. The CDR3: CATSRPLLGLEAFF. CDR3 DNA sequence: TGTGCCACCAGCAGACCATTACTCGGCCTTGAAGCTTTCTTT.

The chain combines TRBV2 with TRBJ1-2, with D tentatively TRBD1 (6 bases). The germline V gene has CDR1 SNHLY and CDR2 FYNNEI. The ends were cut back, 7 bases at V and 2 bases at J, with 11 bases in the middle. The CDR3 spans 13 residues. This CDR3 is CASTYRDNYGYTF. CDR3 bases: TGTGCCAGCACTTACAGGGACAACTATGGCTACACCTTC.

This chain links TRBV27 with TRBJ2-1; D is perhaps TRBD1 or TRBD2 (5 bases each). CDR3 length: 13 amino acids. Germline V gene lookup returns CDR1 MNHEY and CDR2 SMNVEV (reference sequence). V was clipped by 8 bases and J by 2 bases, with 10 bases between them. The chain's CDR3 is CASRDGAYNEQFF. The CDR3 DNA reads TGTGCCAGCCGGGACGGGGCCTACAATGAGCAGTTCTTC.

V usage is TRBV5-4 and J usage is TRBJ2-3, with D perhaps TRBD1 (6 bases). CDR1 SGHNT and CDR2 YYREEE come from the germline V gene (reference sequence). The CDR3 sequence is 17 residues long. V shed 3 bases and J shed 1 base, with 18 bases lying between them. The DNA for the CDR3 is TGTGCCAGCAGCTCCCGTACAGGGTACGGGGGCACAGATACGCAGTATTTT. Translating it yields CASSSRTGYGGTDTQYF.

The chain joins TRBV19 to TRBJ1-5, with 7 bases fitting TRBD1. The CDR3 spans 20 residues. J gave up 0 bases and V 4 bases, and 18 bases lay outside the gene matches. Per the germline V gene, CDR1 is LNHDA and CDR2 is SQIVND (reference sequence). CDR3 loop: CASSTPRDRVGGFSNQPQHF. The CDR3 DNA reads TGTGCCAGTAGTACCCCCAGAGACAGGGTCGGGGGCTTTAGCAATCAGCCCCAGCATTTT.

This chain links TRBV27 with TRBJ1-5; D unclear. The CDR3 is 14 residues long. Germline loops: CDR1 MNHEY, CDR2 SMNVEV (reference sequence). Trimming stripped 7 bases from V and 4 bases from J, with 14 bases between. The CDR3 protein is CASKPGLPNQPQHF. The CDR3 DNA follows: TGTGCCAGCAAGCCAGGTCTCCCAAATCAGCCCCAGCATTTT.

The genes are TRBV2 and TRBJ2-5; no clear D gene. Germline-derived CDR1 and CDR2 are SNHLY and FYNNEI. The V and J ends lost 6 bases and 5 bases respectively, with 7 bases between them. This CDR3 has 11 residues. DNA for the CDR3: TGTGCCAGCAGGGAGACGGAGACCCAGTACTTC. This sequence encodes CASRETETQYF. Full variable domain (missing parts from reference TRBV2 and TRBJ2-5): EPEVTQTPSHQVTQMGQEVILRCVPISNHLYFYWYRQILGQKVEFLVSFYNNEISEKSEIFDDQFSVERPDGSNFTLKIRSTKLEDSAMYFCASRETETQYFGPGTRLLVL.

V and J are TRBV5-1 and TRBJ2-5; 7 positions match TRBD1. With 2 bases clipped from V and 3 bases from J, the junction kept 4 bases outside the gene matches. Germline values: CDR1 SGHRS, CDR2 YFSETQ. This CDR3 has 14 amino acids. In nucleotides, the CDR3 is TGCGCCAGCAGCTTCCCCGGGACAGAAGAGACCCAGTACTTC. This codes for CASSFPGTEETQYF.

V gene TRBV5-8 combines with J gene TRBJ2-2; 7 nucleotides line up with TRBD1. The CDR3 contains 15 residues. Germline CDR1 SGHTS, CDR2 YDEGEE. After removal of 0 bases from V and 3 bases from J, the junction contained 2 bases not matched to a gene. DNA for the CDR3: TGTGCCAGCAGCTTGGGACAGGGATACACCGGGGAGCTGTTTTTT. It specifies CASSLGQGYTGELFF.

This chain uses TRBV29-1 with TRBJ1-4; D possibly corresponds to TRBD1 (6 bases). With 7 bases removed from V and 8 bases from J, the gap between germline ends came to 17 bases. This CDR3 is built from 13 residues. Germline loops: CDR1 SQVTM, CDR2 ANQGSEA. CDR3 loop: CSGKGGAQEKLFF. The CDR3, as DNA: TGCAGCGGAAAGGGGGGGGCTCAGGAAAAACTGTTTTTT.

V gene TRBV5-1 combines with J gene TRBJ2-7, with D possibly matching TRBD1 (5 bases). The V and J ends lost 4 bases and 4 bases respectively, with 15 bases between them. The germline CDR1 and CDR2 sequences are SGHRS and YFSETQ. The length of the CDR3 is 14 residues. The chain's CDR3 is CASSMDNPRYEQYF. The CDR3 coding sequence is TGCGCCAGCAGCATGGACAACCCGCGATACGAGCAGTACTTC.

This chain links TRBV2 with TRBJ1-5; TRBD1 matches at 9 bases. Germline CDR1 is SNHLY and CDR2 is FYNNEI. The CDR3 contains 16 residues. Trimming took 2 bases from V and 1 from J; bases not matched to a gene: 3. The CDR3 protein is CASSESGTGSNQPQHF. DNA for the CDR3: TGTGCCAGCAGTGAATCAGGGACAGGGAGCAATCAGCCCCAGCATTTT.

The V and J genes are TRBV3-1 and TRBJ2-1; D not certain. The germline V and J ends were trimmed by 4 bases and 8 bases, with 15 bases remaining between them. CDR3 length: 14 residues. The germline V gene encodes CDR1 LGHDT and CDR2 YNNKEL (reference sequence). CDR3 loop: CASSPRPAGDEQFF. The CDR3 DNA follows: TGTGCCAGCAGCCCGAGACCGGCTGGGGATGAGCAGTTCTTC.

V is TRBV20-1 and J is TRBJ1-5; 8 positions match TRBD1. The CDR3 runs 15 residues. V shed 3 bases and J 1 base; nucleotides not matched to a gene: 5. Per germline, CDR1 DFQATT and CDR2 SNEGSKA (reference sequence). Written as DNA, the CDR3 is TGCAGTGCTAGGCCGACAGGGGCAAGCAATCAGCCCCAGCATTTT. Translated: CSARPTGASNQPQHF.

The chain couples TRBV5-1 to TRBJ2-3; 8 bases fit TRBD2. Germline V gives CDR1 SGHRS, CDR2 YFSETQ. This CDR3 contains 17 residues. The J segment lost 2 bases and the V segment lost 4 bases, leaving 12 bases of the junction unmatched. The CDR3 region has the DNA TGCGCCAGCAGCACTGGACTAGCTGGGGGGTTCACAGATACGCAGTATTTT. Translated: CASSTGLAGGFTDTQYF.

The chain combines TRBV6-2 or TRBV6-3 with TRBJ2-7; D is unclear. Germline CDR1 MNHEY, CDR2 SVGEGT. V gave up 3 bases and J gave up 11 bases, with 11 bases separating them. CDR3 length equals 11 residues. The CDR3 loop reads CASSYQNLKYF. The CDR3 DNA follows: TGTGCCAGCAGTTATCAGAACTTGAAGTACTTC.